Listed here are 5 T cell receptor beta chains from one sample, sequenced in a study of blood T cell repertoires in COVID-19. TCRdb's table, derived via immunoSEQ multiplex PCR, lists solely in-frame clones and lacks some. This table has around 400,000 clones, more than 75% appearing once. The sample was peripheral blood. The receptors come from a woman aged 30 to 39 with COVID-19, enrolled during active disease.

The gene calls are TRBV11-2 and TRBJ2-2; the match to TRBD1 covers 9 bases. The CDR3 is 17 amino acids. The V and J ends lost 1 base and 5 bases, in that order; junction bases with no gene match: 8. Germline V gene sequence: CDR1 SGHAT, CDR2 FQNNGV. The CDR3 coding sequence is TGTGCCAGCAGCTTAGGGGTACAGGGGGCAAGGACCGGGGAGCTGTTTTTT. Amino acid sequence: CASSLGVQGARTGELFF.

This chain joins TRBV19 and TRBJ1-1; D is possibly TRBD1 (6 bases). The CDR3 length is 13 residues. Germline CDR1 LNHDA, CDR2 SQIVND (reference sequence). V lost 6 bases and J 5 bases, leaving 13 bases between the germline ends. This chain's CDR3 is CASSWTVLTEAFF. The DNA for the CDR3 is TGTGCCAGTAGCTGGACAGTTTTAACTGAAGCTTTCTTT.

V and J are TRBV4-1 and TRBJ2-1; the D gene is possibly TRBD1 (6 bases). V lost 0 bases and J 6 bases, leaving 15 bases between the germline ends. Looked up from germline, CDR1 is MGHRA and CDR2 is YSYEKL. This CDR3 contains 16 residues. CDR3 in DNA: TGCGCCAGCAGCCAAGAGGGAACAGGGCTGGGCAATGAGCAGTTCTTC. Translating it yields CASSQEGTGLGNEQFF.

The CDR3 region is CATSDPTSGAGTDTQYF. The DNA for the CDR3 is TGTGCCACCAGTGATCCTACTAGCGGGGCGGGCACAGATACGCAGTATTTT. V usage is TRBV24-1 and J usage is TRBJ2-3; 10 bases fit TRBD2. The CDR3 spans 17 residues. Per the germline V gene, CDR1 is KGHDR and CDR2 is SFDVKD. V shed 3 bases and J 1 base; nucleotides not matched to a gene: 6.

The chain carries TRBV5-4 and TRBJ2-5, with D perhaps matching TRBD2 (6 bases). The germline gives CDR1 SGHNT, CDR2 YYREEE (reference sequence). CDR3 length: 15 residues. V dropped 4 bases and J dropped 2 bases, with 15 bases sitting between them. The CDR3 DNA reads TGTGCCAGCAGCGCGGGGACTTCGGATCAAGAGACCCAGTACTTC. Translated: CASSAGTSDQETQYF.